This T cell receptor (beta chain) was captured by sequencing in a study of CD8 T cells in Susac syndrome. Study-wide context: Treatment at blood withdrawal was none, corticosteroids, or intravenous immunoglobulin alone in Susac syndrome patients.

With random hexamers, reverse transcription was performed on about 0.5 to 1 ug of RNA. Across 54 Vbeta and 13 Jbeta, immunoSEQ multiplex PCR amplified TCR beta CDR3. TCRdb analysed the immunoSEQ multiplex PCR reads with MiXCR anew, one entry per CDR3 protein. The table lists tens of thousands of distinct CDR3 sequences, about 96% of them singletons, with roughly 0.68% in the top ten. From germline, CDR1 is SGHNT and CDR2 YYREEE (reference sequence). The CDR3 totals 12 residues. Trimming shortened V by 3 bases and J by 8 bases, and 12 bases separated the two germline ends. The chain links TRBV5-4 to TRBJ2-7, with D possibly TRBD1 on 5 matching bases. The sequencing input was CD8+ T cells from PBMCs. The receptor's source is a human donor with Susac syndrome. CDR3 residues: CASSSDSTQQYF. In DNA form, the CDR3 reads TGTGCCAGCAGCTCTGACAGTACGCAGCAGTACTTC.